These T cell receptor beta chains were read from a single sample in a study of blood T cells in healthy people across ages. TCRdb recomputed calls from the 5' RACE reads with MiXCR, one row per CDR3 protein. The sample has 700,000 to 850,000 distinct CDR3 sequences, 36% seen once; the top ten hold around 13%. The sequencing sample was made of blood. Every receptor here comes from a man between 18 and 35 years old in good health. The CDR3 runs from the conserved cysteine through the conserved F or W. Fields, in order: D gene, J gene, clone size, V gene, CDR3 DNA, CDR3 protein. The D gene is left open where the match is weak. Clone size is shown for a subset of rows, as once, few, many or a class of expanded clone.

D: -; J: TRBJ2-5; size: -; V: TRBV2; DNA: TGTGCCAGCAGTGAATTCGGGACTCCCCAAGAGACCCAGTACTTC; CDR3: CASSEFGTPQETQYF
D: TRBD1; J: TRBJ1-1; size: -; V: TRBV24-1; DNA: TGTGCCACCAGTGATTTTGAAGGGGGCGGTTGGAACACTGAAGCTTTCTTT; CDR3: CATSDFEGGGWNTEAFF
D: -; J: TRBJ2-2; size: -; V: TRBV20-1; DNA: TGCAGTGCTAGAGACTGGGGGTCCGGGGAGCTGTTTTTT; CDR3: CSARDWGSGELFF
D: TRBD2; J: TRBJ2-7; size: many; V: TRBV7-2; DNA: TGTGCCAGCAGCTTATGGACTAGCGGGGTCAACGAGCAGTACTTC; CDR3: CASSLWTSGVNEQYF
D: -; J: TRBJ1-1; size: -; V: TRBV20-1; DNA: TGCAGTGCTAGAGGGCAGGGAAGGCAAGCTTTCTTT; CDR3: CSARGQGRQAFF
D: TRBD1; J: TRBJ2-1; size: -; V: TRBV11-1; DNA: TGTGCCAGCAGCTTAACGGACAGGTACAATGAGCAGTTCTTC; CDR3: CASSLTDRYNEQFF
D: TRBD1; J: TRBJ2-3; size: many; V: TRBV6-5; DNA: TGTGCCAGCAGTACGGTCAGGGGGCGAGGAGATACGCAGTATTTT; CDR3: CASSTVRGRGDTQYF
D: TRBD2; J: TRBJ2-7; size: -; V: TRBV4-2; DNA: TGTGCCAGCAACCCCGAGGCTAGCGGGACCTACAATGAGCAGTACTTC; CDR3: CASNPEASGTYNEQYF
D: -; J: TRBJ1-5; size: many; V: TRBV20-1; DNA: TGCAGTGCTAGAGAAGGGTTGACAGAAAATCAGCCCCAGCATTTT; CDR3: CSAREGLTENQPQHF
D: -; J: TRBJ1-2; size: few; V: TRBV20-1; DNA: TGCAGTGCTAGAGATGGCGAGGAGAACTATGGCTACACCTTC; CDR3: CSARDGEENYGYTF
D: TRBD1; J: TRBJ1-5; size: -; V: TRBV4-1; DNA: TGCGCCAGCAGATTAGGGACAGATAGCAATCAGCCCCAGCATTTT; CDR3: CASRLGTDSNQPQHF
D: TRBD2; J: TRBJ2-4; size: -; V: TRBV7-9; DNA: TGTGCCAGCAGCCTCCCGACTAGCGGGGGGGCCAAAAACATTCAGTACTTC; CDR3: CASSLPTSGGAKNIQYF
D: TRBD1; J: TRBJ2-1; size: -; V: TRBV7-9; DNA: TGTGCCAGCAGCTTTCCGGGACAGAACCCTGCGGGTGAGCAGTTCTTC; CDR3: CASSFPGQNPAGEQFF
D: TRBD2; J: TRBJ2-3; size: -; V: TRBV12-3/TRBV12-4; DNA: TGTGCCAGCTTAGCGGGGGGCACAGATACGCAGTATTTT; CDR3: CASLAGGTDTQYF
D: TRBD1; J: TRBJ1-4; size: -; V: TRBV6-5; DNA: TGTGCCAGCAGCCTACAGGGGGCTAGTCAAAAACTGTTTTTT; CDR3: CASSLQGASQKLFF